One sample yielded the 10 T cell receptor beta chains listed below, sequenced in a study of T-cell memory formation after mild COVID-19. A single record per CDR3 protein comes from TCRdb applying MiXCR to the 5' RACE reads. The sample lists about 130,000 distinct CDR3 sequences, about 5.9% occurring once. Material for sequencing was PBMCs or a T cell subset sorted from them (not recorded which). The receptors derive from an adult woman who had mild COVID-19 (a few samples of this study predate the infection). Cell type and time point are not known.

The chain uses TRBV12-3 or TRBV12-4 and TRBJ1-2; no reliable D call. This CDR3 contains 14 residues. V shed 7 bases and J shed 8 bases, with 20 bases lying between them. CDR3 loop: CASTPDTWPGGYTF. Written as DNA, the CDR3 is TGTGCCAGCACCCCCGACACCTGGCCCGGGGGCTACACCTTC.

The chain uses TRBV5-1 and TRBJ1-1; D is unresolved. The V end was cut by 0 bases, the J end by 3 bases, with 6 bases between. The CDR3 sequence is 13 residues long. The V gene's germline CDR1 is SGHRS and CDR2 YFSETQ. DNA of the CDR3: TGCGCCAGCAGCTTGGAGGCGGACACTGAAGCTTTCTTT. Translation: CASSLEADTEAFF.

The chain carries TRBV7-9 and TRBJ2-5; D gene ambiguous. Germline V CDR1 and CDR2: SEHNR, FQNEAQ (reference sequence). V was clipped by 3 bases and J by 5 bases, with 7 bases between them. The CDR3 is 12 amino acids. CDR3: CASSFAQETQYF. The CDR3 coding sequence is TGTGCCAGCAGCTTTGCGCAGGAGACCCAGTACTTC.

This clonotype appeared a few times. The chain joins TRBV15 to TRBJ1-2; TRBD1 might be the D (6 bases). CDR3 length equals 12 residues. Germline assignment: CDR1 LNHNV and CDR2 YYDKDF (reference sequence). V lost 8 bases, J lost 4 bases, and 11 bases lay in between. CDR3 DNA: TGTGCCACCTCATCAGGGGCCTATGGCTACACCTTC. This sequence encodes CATSSGAYGYTF.

The chain combines TRBV4-1 with TRBJ1-2; D may be TRBD1 (6 bases). The germline V and J ends were trimmed by 2 bases and 6 bases, with 22 bases remaining between them. Germline CDR1 reads MGHRA; CDR2 reads YSYEKL. The CDR3 has 17 amino acids. In DNA, the CDR3 is TGCGCCAGCAGCCAACCTACCCTTTCAGGGGCGGTGGATGGCTACACCTTC. Translation: CASSQPTLSGAVDGYTF.

This clonotype was found many times. The CDR3 protein is CASSTRTSGGVTRNEQFF. As DNA, the CDR3 is TGTGCCAGCAGCACCAGGACTAGCGGGGGGGTAACCCGTAATGAGCAGTTCTTC. V is TRBV7-2 and J is TRBJ2-1; 15 bases align to TRBD2. Germline CDR1 SGHTA, CDR2 FQGNSA. J gave up 7 bases and V 5 bases, and 12 bases lay outside the gene matches. The CDR3 length is 18 residues.

V usage is TRBV7-3 and J usage is TRBJ1-1; TRBD1 is a possible D gene (5 bases). Per germline, CDR1 SGHTA and CDR2 FQGTGA. CDR3 length: 17 amino acids. V lost 5 bases to trimming and J lost 6 bases, with 25 bases between them. The CDR3 here is CASSPLTRTSEQPEAFF. The DNA for the CDR3 is TGTGCCAGCAGCCCTCTAACCCGGACATCGGAGCAACCTGAAGCTTTCTTT.

This clonotype was detected many times. The chain links TRBV7-9 to TRBJ1-1; perhaps TRBD1 as D (5 bases). Trimming pared 4 bases from V and 1 base from J, leaving 7 bases between. The CDR3 sequence is 13 residues long. CDR1 and CDR2 (germline): SEHNR, FQNEAQ (reference sequence). CDR3 amino acids: CASSSDRNTEAFF. In DNA form, the CDR3 reads TGTGCCAGCAGCTCAGACAGGAACACTGAAGCTTTCTTT.

The count of this clonotype is one. The V gene is TRBV4-1, the J gene TRBJ2-3, with D perhaps assigned TRBD1 or TRBD2 (6 bases each). CDR3 length: 15 amino acids. Trimming left V 1 base short and J 4 bases short, with 12 bases between. Germline values: CDR1 MGHRA, CDR2 YSYEKL. Here the CDR3 DNA reads TGCGCCAGCAGCCAAGTAGGACAGCGGGCAGATACGCAGTATTTT. Protein: CASSQVGQRADTQYF.

This clonotype has only a few counts. This sequence joins TRBV7-8 and TRBJ2-1; D uncertain. The CDR3 totals 15 residues. Trimming cost V 5 bases and J 8 bases, with 19 bases left between them. CDR1 is SGHVS and CDR2 is FQNEAQ in the germline V gene. The CDR3 sequence is CASSPGRLQLHEQFF. CDR3 DNA: TGTGCCAGCAGCCCCGGAAGACTCCAATTGCATGAGCAGTTCTTC.